This TCR beta chain emerged from a study of blood T cell repertoires in COVID-19. Turning to the study itself: Samples taken during acute and convalescent COVID-19 were collected in the United States, Italy and Spain. Nucleic acid was either cDNA or gDNA, and it came from T cells, B-cell-depleted T cells, or PBMCs.

The table lists this clone with a few counts. In the study's own analysis: Cell counts per sample came from amplifying reference gene primers. Repertoires were generated with immunoSEQ multiplex PCR, while TCRdb's copy carries only in-frame clones and drops some. V and J calls and clone size are those listed in that table; D and trimming were worked out from the DNA. The profile shows 260,000 or so clones, 75% to 85% of them singletons. The TCR was taken from a woman aged 65 to 85 with acute or convalescent COVID-19. The specimen was peripheral blood.

CDR3: CAANGGLSTDTQYF. DNA of the CDR3: TGTGCCGCTAACGGGGGACTAAGCACAGATACGCAGTATTTT. V gene TRBV19 combines with J gene TRBJ2-3; 7 bases map to TRBD2. This CDR3 region has 14 residues. The trim removed 11 bases at V and 0 bases at J, leaving 8 bases unmatched. In germline, CDR1 is LNHDA, CDR2 SQIVND (reference sequence).